The rows below give T cell receptor beta chains drawn from one sample of a study of spatial heterogeneity in lung cancer. TCRdb itself ran the 5' RACE reads through MiXCR, one entry per CDR3 protein. The table records about 36,000 distinct CDR3 sequences, 4% to 6% of them present only once. The sequencing used PBMCs, collected at surgery. These receptors were taken from a female donor with early-stage non-small cell lung cancer. Each CDR3 is given with its conserved first and last residue. A D gene is named only where the DNA matches it firmly. The size field is filled for only some rows; it gives once, few, many or a size class.

clone_size cdr3_length j_call v_call d_call cdr3_nt cdr3_aa
many 14 TRBJ2-1 TRBV10-3 . TGTGCCATCAGTCCCGGGACCCGAGCGAATGAGCAGTTCTTC CAISPGTRANEQFF
few 13 TRBJ1-2 TRBV3-1 TRBD1 TGTGCCAGTTCGAAGCCAGGGGGGCATGGCTACACCTTC CASSKPGGHGYTF
many 12 TRBJ2-5 TRBV20-1 . TGCAGTGTTAGGGGGTCCGGAGAGACCCAGTACTTC CSVRGSGETQYF
many 14 TRBJ1-1 TRBV2 . TGTGCCAGCAGTGATCCCCGACTGAACACTGAAGCTTTCTTT CASSDPRLNTEAFF
medium-sized 14 TRBJ2-2 TRBV27 . TGTGCCGCCCAGCCGGGGGCGAACACCGGGGAGCTGTTTTTT CAAQPGANTGELFF
. 16 TRBJ2-3 TRBV3-1 TRBD2 TGTGCCAGCAGCCAAGAGACTAGCGGGAGTTCGGATACGCAGTATTTT CASSQETSGSSDTQYF
many 13 TRBJ1-1 TRBV6-5 . TGTGCCAGCAGCGGACAGCCGAACACTGAAGCTTTCTTT CASSGQPNTEAFF
few 15 TRBJ2-2 TRBV5-1 . TGCGCCAGCAGCTCCTCACAGGGGAACACCGGGGAGCTGTTTTTT CASSSSQGNTGELFF
many 16 TRBJ1-1 TRBV12-3/TRBV12-4 . TGTGCCAGCAGTTTAAGACCCCCCCAGGGGATTACTGAAGCTTTCTTT CASSLRPPQGITEAFF
many 15 TRBJ2-1 TRBV10-3 TRBD2 TGTGCCATCAGGGGACTAGCGGGGGCCAGGAATGAGCAGTTCTTC CAIRGLAGARNEQFF
many 11 TRBJ2-7 TRBV7-8 . TGTGCCAGCAGCATCTCCTACGAGCAGTACTTC CASSISYEQYF
many 13 TRBJ2-4 TRBV20-1 . TGCAGTGCTAGTAGGGCCTCAGGAGGCATTCAGTACTTC CSASRASGGIQYF
many 15 TRBJ2-7 TRBV14 TRBD1 TGTGCCAGCAGCCACCAGACAGGGGGCTCCTACGAGCAGTACTTC CASSHQTGGSYEQYF
many 13 TRBJ1-2 TRBV20-1 . TGCAGTGCTAGCCGACAGGTTGGGGAGGGCTACACCTTC CSASRQVGEGYTF
many 16 TRBJ2-1 TRBV7-2 . TGTGCCAGCAGCTTATCGGTCGGGAGCTCGGGCAATGAGCAGTTCTTC CASSLSVGSSGNEQFF
many 16 TRBJ2-3 TRBV20-1 TRBD2 TGCAGTGCTACACCGACTAGCGGGGGGCCCACAGATACGCAGTATTTT CSATPTSGGPTDTQYF
many 13 TRBJ1-2 TRBV20-1 . TGCAGTGCCGCCAGGCAAGGGAGCTATGGCTACACCTTC CSAARQGSYGYTF
many 13 TRBJ1-2 TRBV7-9 . TGTGCCGGAGGGCGACAGGAGCACTATGGCTACACCTTC CAGGRQEHYGYTF
many 15 TRBJ2-7 TRBV5-1 TRBD1 TGCGCCAGCAGCCGGTCCGGGACAGGGGCCTACGAGCAGTACTTC CASSRSGTGAYEQYF
many 13 TRBJ2-2 TRBV30 . TGTGCCTGCCCCCCGAGGGGCACCGGGGAGCTGTTTTTT CACPPRGTGELFF
many 17 TRBJ2-1 TRBV28 TRBD2 TGTGCCAGCAGTTCCCGACTCCGACTAGCGGGAGAAGGCGAGCAGTTCTTC CASSSRLRLAGEGEQFF
many 14 TRBJ2-5 TRBV5-1 . TGCGCCAGCAGCGCTGGAAGTGGGCAAGAGACCCAGTACTTC CASSAGSGQETQYF
many 14 TRBJ1-5 TRBV20-1 . TGCAGTGCCAGGGAGGGGGGAGACAATCAGCCCCAGCATTTT CSAREGGDNQPQHF
many 14 TRBJ1-6 TRBV10-3 . TGTGCCATCAGTGGCACGGGGATTGATTCACCCCTCCACTTT CAISGTGIDSPLHF
many 14 TRBJ1-2 TRBV7-2 . TGTGCCAGCTCCCGGCGGGAGAGCCGTCTGGGCTACACCTTC CASSRRESRLGYTF
. 13 TRBJ1-2 TRBV20-1 . TGCAGTGAACAGGGAAGAACGAACTATGGCTACACCTTC CSEQGRTNYGYTF
many 13 TRBJ2-2 TRBV28 . TGTGCCAGCAGTTACAGGGCCGCCGGGGAGCTGTTTTTT CASSYRAAGELFF
many 15 TRBJ2-2 TRBV6-2/TRBV6-3 . TGTGCCAGCAGTTACGTCTGGCAGGGCGCCGGGGAGCTGTTTTTT CASSYVWQGAGELFF
many 16 TRBJ2-5 TRBV5-8 TRBD1 TGTGCCAGCACACCCCGGGACAGGGGGCCGGGGGAGACCCAGTACTTC CASTPRDRGPGETQYF
many 16 TRBJ1-1 TRBV5-1 TRBD1 TGCGCCAGCAGCCGCTCAGGGGGCCCAACGAACACTGAAGCTTTCTTT CASSRSGGPTNTEAFF
many 13 TRBJ1-2 TRBV3-1 . TGTGCCAGCAGCCAAGAGGGTCTGCACGGCTACACCTTC CASSQEGLHGYTF
few 15 TRBJ1-4 TRBV20-1 . TGCAGTGCTAGCCCCTCCGGAGGGGCGCGGGAAAAACTGTTTTTT CSASPSGGAREKLFF
few 16 TRBJ2-2 TRBV5-4 . TGTGCCAGCAGCCAAATGACCCGACAGTCCACCGGGGAGCTGTTTTTT CASSQMTRQSTGELFF
many 16 TRBJ2-4 TRBV5-1 . TGCGCCAGCAGCTTCCTGGGAGGATTAACCAAAAACATTCAGTACTTC CASSFLGGLTKNIQYF
many 11 TRBJ2-7 TRBV10-3 . TGTGCCATCAGTGAATTCGACGAGCAGTACTTC CAISEFDEQYF
many 15 TRBJ1-4 TRBV6-5 . TGTGCCAGCAGTGCCCGGGCAGCCTATAATGAAAAACTGTTTTTT CASSARAAYNEKLFF
. 14 TRBJ1-4 TRBV5-1 . TGCGCCAGCGCCCGTTTAAGTCTGAATGAAAATCTGTTTTTT CASARLSLNENLFF